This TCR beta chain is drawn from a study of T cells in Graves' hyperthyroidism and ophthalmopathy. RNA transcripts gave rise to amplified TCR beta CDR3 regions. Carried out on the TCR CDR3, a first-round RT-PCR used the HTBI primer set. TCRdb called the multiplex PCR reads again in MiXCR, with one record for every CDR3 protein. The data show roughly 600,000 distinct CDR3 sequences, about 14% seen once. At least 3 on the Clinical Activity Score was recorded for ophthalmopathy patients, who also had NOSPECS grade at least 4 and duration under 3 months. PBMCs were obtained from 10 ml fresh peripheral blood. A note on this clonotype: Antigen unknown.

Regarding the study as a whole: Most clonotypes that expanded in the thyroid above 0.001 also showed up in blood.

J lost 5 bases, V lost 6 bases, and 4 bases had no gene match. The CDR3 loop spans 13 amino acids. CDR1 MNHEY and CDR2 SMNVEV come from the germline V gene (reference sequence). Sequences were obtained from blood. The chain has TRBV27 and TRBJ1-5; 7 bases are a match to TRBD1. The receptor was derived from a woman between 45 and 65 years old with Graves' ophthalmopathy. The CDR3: CASRETGDQPQHF. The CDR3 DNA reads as TGTGCCAGCAGGGAAACAGGGGATCAGCCCCAGCATTTT.